The rows below give T cell receptor beta chains drawn from one sample of a study of CD8 T cells in ankylosing spondylitis. TCRdb re-analysed the 5' RACE reads in MiXCR, keeping a single row per CDR3 protein. Of roughly 230,000 distinct CDR3 sequences listed, 8% to 10% are singletons. Sequenced input: blood, either unsorted or a sorted T cell fraction (not recorded which). The source is a female donor with ankylosing spondylitis or in good health (not recorded which). Each CDR3 is given with its conserved first and last residue. A D gene is named only where the DNA matches it firmly. Expanded clones are given a class, and other clones once, few, many or no size at all.

V gene,J gene,D gene,CDR3 length,clone size,CDR3 DNA,CDR3 protein
TRBV5-1,TRBJ1-2,TRBD1,14,many,TGCGCCAGCAGCTTCGGACAGGGTGTCTATGGCTACACCTTC,CASSFGQGVYGYTF
TRBV7-8,TRBJ2-7,TRBD2,16,few,TGTGCCAGCAGCTTTCGGCTAGCGGGATTCTCCTACGAGCAGTACTTC,CASSFRLAGFSYEQYF
TRBV20-1,TRBJ2-7,TRBD1,18,many,TGCAGTGCCACATGGGGGACAGGGCCCAGCGCGCAGCTCTACGAGCAGTACTTC,CSATWGTGPSAQLYEQYF
TRBV7-2,TRBJ1-5,.,14,few,TGTGCCAGCAGCCGGCCGGGACTCAATCAGCCCCAGCATTTT,CASSRPGLNQPQHF
TRBV7-2,TRBJ1-4,.,15,.,TGTGCCAGCAGCCCGAACCAGGGTTACGATGAAAAACTGTTTTTT,CASSPNQGYDEKLFF
TRBV10-3,TRBJ2-7,.,11,many,TGTGCCATCAGTAATAGCGGCGAGCAGTACTTC,CAISNSGEQYF
TRBV5-1,TRBJ2-3,.,13,many,TGCGCTTCAGGGGACGAGGGCACAGATACGCAGTATTTT,CASGDEGTDTQYF
TRBV6-2/TRBV6-3,TRBJ2-3,.,18,many,TGTGCCAGCAGTTACGTCCCCCGACGGCCCGGAGATGTAGATACGCAGTATTTT,CASSYVPRRPGDVDTQYF
TRBV20-1,TRBJ2-3,.,17,.,TGCTGTGCTAGAGATCAGGGCCAAAGCGGATTCACAGATACGCAGTATTTT,CCARDQGQSGFTDTQYF
TRBV6-1,TRBJ2-3,.,13,many,TGTGCCAGCAGCCCTTACGCCGCAGATACGCAGTATTTT,CASSPYAADTQYF
TRBV29-1,TRBJ2-1,TRBD2,14,many,TGCAGCGTTGAGGGGAAGACTAGCGCCAATGAGCAGTTCTTC,CSVEGKTSANEQFF
TRBV20-1,TRBJ1-1,.,12,many,TGCAGTGCTAGCGGGAGATCCACTGAAGCTTTCTTT,CSASGRSTEAFF
TRBV2,TRBJ2-7,TRBD1,15,.,TGTGCCAGCGGCTGGGGTTTGGGACAGGGCGACGAGCAGTACTTC,CASGWGLGQGDEQYF
TRBV7-2,TRBJ2-5,.,13,many,TGTGCCAGCAGCTTAATCAGCTGGGAGACCCAGTACTTC,CASSLISWETQYF
TRBV5-1,TRBJ2-4,.,14,many,TGCGCCAGCAGCCCCTCTACAACCAGGGTCATTCAGTACTTC,CASSPSTTRVIQYF
TRBV11-2,TRBJ2-3,TRBD2,18,many,TGTGCCAGCAGCTTAAGATCTAGCGGGAGCGGTAACACAGATACGCAGTATTTT,CASSLRSSGSGNTDTQYF
TRBV4-3,TRBJ2-1,TRBD1,13,many,TGCGCCAGCAGCCACGTTACAGGGGTGGAGCAGTTCTTC,CASSHVTGVEQFF
TRBV5-8,TRBJ1-2,.,13,many,TGTGCCAGCAGCTACAGGGCGAACTATGGCTACACCTTC,CASSYRANYGYTF
TRBV20-1,TRBJ2-1,TRBD2,16,many,TGCAGTGCTAGTTCGACTAGCGGGAGTTTCAACAATGAGCAGTTCTTC,CSASSTSGSFNNEQFF
TRBV11-1,TRBJ1-1,.,19,.,TGTGCCAGCAGCTTCCCTCCCTGGGGTTTCGAAGTGGGGCACACTGAAGCTTTCTTT,CASSFPPWGFEVGHTEAFF
TRBV5-8,TRBJ2-3,TRBD2,17,many,TGTGCCAGCAGCTTCGTCACTAGCGGGCCCATCACAGATACGCAGTATTTT,CASSFVTSGPITDTQYF
TRBV18,TRBJ2-7,TRBD2,14,many,TGTGCCAGCTCAAGGAGCGGGGATGCCTACGAGCAGTACTTC,CASSRSGDAYEQYF
TRBV18,TRBJ2-7,.,14,many,TGTGCCAGCTCAGGATCACAGGGATCCTACGAGCAGTACTTC,CASSGSQGSYEQYF
TRBV12-3/TRBV12-4,TRBJ1-1,TRBD1,13,many,TGTGCCAGCAGTTTTGAGGGGGCGGGTGAAGCTTTCTTT,CASSFEGAGEAFF
TRBV18,TRBJ1-1,TRBD1,15,few,TGTGCCAGCTCACCTGGGACAGGAACCAACACTGAAGCTTTCTTT,CASSPGTGTNTEAFF
TRBV5-5,TRBJ2-7,.,15,many,TGTGCCAGCAGCTTGGGGCAGGCTGTCTCCTACGAGCAGTACTTC,CASSLGQAVSYEQYF
TRBV25-1,TRBJ2-5,.,16,many,TGTGCCAGCAGTCGTCCGGGCCAACTCGATAAATGGACCCAGTACTTC,CASSRPGQLDKWTQYF
TRBV5-1,TRBJ2-2,.,13,many,TGCGCCAGCCGGACAGAGAACACCGGGGAGCTGTTTTTT,CASRTENTGELFF
TRBV6-5,TRBJ2-2,.,16,many,TGTGCCAGCAGTTCGGGACACACTAGCGTCTACGGGGAGCTGTTTTTT,CASSSGHTSVYGELFF
TRBV12-5,TRBJ2-7,TRBD1,13,many,TGTGCTAGTGGCCGGGACAGTACCTACGAGCAGTACTTC,CASGRDSTYEQYF
TRBV15,TRBJ1-5,.,20,.,TGTGACCTCTTGGGGGGCCACACTCATGATGCACTGTGTAGCAATCAGCCCCAGCATTTT,CDLLGGHTHDALCSNQPQHF
TRBV25-1,TRBJ1-5,.,15,many,TGTGCCAGCAGTGACGGGGCCGGGGGGGGGCAGCCCCAGCATTTT,CASSDGAGGGQPQHF
TRBV20-1,TRBJ2-1,.,16,many,TGCAGTGCTAGGCAACCCCCACAGGGTCGGCACAATGAGCAGTTCTTC,CSARQPPQGRHNEQFF
TRBV15,TRBJ2-1,.,14,.,TGTGCCACCAGCTCCCGTTGGGGGAGTGATGGGCAGTTCTTC,CATSSRWGSDGQFF
TRBV29-1,TRBJ2-3,TRBD1,13,many,TGCAGCATTAACAGGGGAGCAACAGATACGCAGTATTTT,CSINRGATDTQYF
TRBV6-2/TRBV6-3,TRBJ1-1,.,16,many,TGTGCCAGCAGTTACTCATTGGAAGCGGGGAACACTGAAGCTTTCTTT,CASSYSLEAGNTEAFF
TRBV11-2,TRBJ2-5,.,13,many,TGTGCCAGCAGCTTTTGGTTTGAGCCGACCCAGTACTTC,CASSFWFEPTQYF
TRBV6-2/TRBV6-3,TRBJ2-1,.,11,many,TGTGCCAGCAGTTACAGGGTTGAGCAGTTCTTC,CASSYRVEQFF
TRBV7-2,TRBJ1-3,.,14,many,TGTGCCAGCAGGAGGAGGAACTCTGGAAACACCATATATTTT,CASRRRNSGNTIYF
TRBV7-9,TRBJ2-7,.,11,few,TGTGCCAGCAACTCGGGTGGCGAGCAGTACTTC,CASNSGGEQYF
TRBV15,TRBJ1-4,.,12,many,TGTGCCACCAGCCACAGGTTGAAAAAACTGTTTTTT,CATSHRLKKLFF
TRBV28,TRBJ2-7,TRBD2,17,many,TGTGCCAGCAGCCCAGGACTAGCGGGTGGTAAGAACCACGAGCAGTACTTC,CASSPGLAGGKNHEQYF
TRBV30,TRBJ2-1,TRBD2,14,many,TGTGCCTGGACTCGAACTGTTGGGGGGGATGAGCAGTTCTTC,CAWTRTVGGDEQFF
TRBV27,TRBJ2-7,TRBD2,16,many,TGTGCCAGCGGGACTAGCGGGAGGGCCGACTCCTACGAGCAGTACTTC,CASGTSGRADSYEQYF
TRBV5-6,TRBJ2-1,TRBD2,20,many,TGTGCCAGCAGCGCTACCTTGGGACTAGCGGGAGATGACCCCTACAATGAGCAGTTCTTC,CASSATLGLAGDDPYNEQFF
TRBV5-1,TRBJ2-1,.,15,few,TGCGCCAGCAGCTTCGGGGGAACGGCCGGCGATGAGCAGTTCTTC,CASSFGGTAGDEQFF
TRBV12-3/TRBV12-4,TRBJ2-7,.,17,many,TGTGCCAGCACCTTCAAATTTACAGATATCCCCTCCTACGAGCAGTACTTC,CASTFKFTDIPSYEQYF
TRBV10-2,TRBJ2-1,.,16,many,TGCGCCAGCAGTGATGGGACGAGGGTCTCCTACAATGAGCAGTTCTTC,CASSDGTRVSYNEQFF
TRBV10-3,TRBJ2-5,TRBD2,17,many,TGTGCCATCAGTGCCCGACTAGCGGGAGTTCCCCAAGAGACCCAGTACTTC,CAISARLAGVPQETQYF
TRBV6-9,TRBJ2-7,.,9,many,TGTGCCAGCGGCTACGAGCAGTACTTC,CASGYEQYF
TRBV14,TRBJ2-5,.,17,few,TGTGCCAGCAGCCAACGACTACTAGCCAAATACCAAGAGACCCAGTACTTC,CASSQRLLAKYQETQYF
TRBV9,TRBJ2-5,.,12,many,TGTGCCAGCAGCCGCTACGGGGAGACCCAGTACTTC,CASSRYGETQYF
TRBV7-8,TRBJ1-6,TRBD1,15,few,TGTGCCAGCAGCTTAGACAGGGGGGGAAGGTCACCCCTCCACTTT,CASSLDRGGRSPLHF